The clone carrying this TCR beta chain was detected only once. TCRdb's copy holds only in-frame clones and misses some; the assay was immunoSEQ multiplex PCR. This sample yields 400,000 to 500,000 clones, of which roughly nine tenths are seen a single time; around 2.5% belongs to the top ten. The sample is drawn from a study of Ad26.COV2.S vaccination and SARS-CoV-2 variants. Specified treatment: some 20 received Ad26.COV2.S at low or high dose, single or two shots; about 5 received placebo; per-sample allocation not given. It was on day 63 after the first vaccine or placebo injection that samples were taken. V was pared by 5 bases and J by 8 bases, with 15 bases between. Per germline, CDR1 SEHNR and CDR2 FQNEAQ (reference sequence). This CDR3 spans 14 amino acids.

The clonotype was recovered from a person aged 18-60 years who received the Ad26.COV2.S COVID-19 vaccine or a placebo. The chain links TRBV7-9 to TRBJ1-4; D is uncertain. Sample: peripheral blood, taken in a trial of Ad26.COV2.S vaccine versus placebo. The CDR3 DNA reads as TGTGCCAGCAGCGCCGGTAGCCATCTAGAAAAACTGTTTTTT. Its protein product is CASSAGSHLEKLFF.